This T cell receptor (beta chain) was sequenced in a study of blood T cell repertoires in COVID-19. In the study overall: COVID-19 samples from acute and convalescent phases originated in the United States, Italy and Spain.

The CDR3 runs 16 residues. The V gene's germline CDR1 is SGHNT and CDR2 YYREEE (reference sequence). J lost 4 bases, V lost 1 base, and 8 bases had no gene match. In the original processing: Reference gene primer amplification gave nucleated cell count estimates. Assay: immunoSEQ multiplex PCR; the TCRdb copy retains only in-frame clones and omits some. Clone size and V and J calls were adopted from that table, with D and trimming inferred from the DNA. The table shows roughly 380,000 clones, with 81% occurring only once. Sequenced sample: peripheral blood. The chain links TRBV5-4 to TRBJ2-1; 7 nucleotides agree with TRBD2. The TCR sequence derives from a human donor with acute or convalescent COVID-19. The donor label of this sample is uncertain. The CDR3 reads CASSLPPSGGYNEQFF. The CDR3 DNA sequence: TGTGCCAGCAGCTTGCCCCCTAGCGGAGGGTACAATGAGCAGTTCTTC.